This is a list of T cell receptor beta chains from one sample in a study of graft-versus-host responses after intestinal transplantation. Antigens of these TCRs are unknown. TCRdb keeps only in-frame clones here, not all; method: immunoSEQ multiplex PCR. Among 65,000 to 90,000 clones listed, around 92% were seen once. Sequenced material: unstimulated CD8+ T cells sorted from spleen or lymph node cells, taken before transplant. These receptors were collected from a human donor who was the organ donor for an intestinal transplant. Both conserved end residues are part of each CDR3. A D gene is named only where the DNA matches it firmly. Clone size appears in some rows only: once, few, many, or a class for an expanded clone.

clone_size,d_call,j_call,v_call,cdr3_nt,cdr3_aa
.,TRBD2,TRBJ2-7,TRBV9,TGTGCCAGCAGCGCGGGGGGGGCAGGCTACGAGCAGTACTTC,CASSAGGAGYEQYF
.,.,TRBJ1-3,TRBV9,TGTGCCAGCGCCGGGACTTTTGGAAACACCATATATTTT,CASAGTFGNTIYF
.,.,TRBJ2-7,TRBV6-5,TGTGCCAGCAGTTCCCCCGTCGAGCAGTACTTC,CASSSPVEQYF
.,.,TRBJ2-3,TRBV5-6,TGTGCCAGCAGCTTGGGTCGGACAGCGGATACGCAGTATTTT,CASSLGRTADTQYF
.,.,TRBJ2-7,TRBV27,TGTGCCAGCAGTTTAGACAGGTTCTACGAGCAGTACTTC,CASSLDRFYEQYF
.,.,TRBJ2-5,TRBV28,TGTGCCAGCATCCGGGAAGAGACCCAGTACTTC,CASIREETQYF
.,.,TRBJ2-7,TRBV11-2,TGTGCCAGCAGCTCCCTGGTCCTCTCCAGCTCCTACGAGCAGTACTTC,CASSSLVLSSSYEQYF
.,.,TRBJ2-7,TRBV9,TGTGCCAGCAGCGTAGGTGGCCCCCTTTACGAGCAGTACTTC,CASSVGGPLYEQYF
.,.,TRBJ2-4,TRBV11-3,TGTGCCAGCAGCTTAGGGGAGGGGGGCATTCAGTACTTC,CASSLGEGGIQYF
.,.,TRBJ2-5,TRBV2,TGTGCCAGCAGTGAGGTAGCAGACGAGACCCAGTACTTC,CASSEVADETQYF
.,TRBD1,TRBJ1-1,TRBV5-1,TGCGCCAGCAGCTTGGCAACAGGGGACACTGAAGCTTTCTTT,CASSLATGDTEAFF
.,TRBD2,TRBJ2-2,TRBV7-9,TGTGCCAGCAGCTTAATCGGGACTAGCTTCGCCGGGGAGCTGTTTTTT,CASSLIGTSFAGELFF
.,.,TRBJ2-5,TRBV4-1,TGCGCCAGCAGCCAAGCGCTGTCCCGGGGGACCCAGTACTTC,CASSQALSRGTQYF
.,.,TRBJ1-5,TRBV7-9,TGTGCCAGCAGCTTAGGGTCAGGGGTGCAGCCCCAGCATTTT,CASSLGSGVQPQHF
.,TRBD1,TRBJ1-2,TRBV18,TGTGCCAGCTCTCGAAGACAGGGTGAGGATTATGGCTACACCTTC,CASSRRQGEDYGYTF
.,.,TRBJ1-6,TRBV27,TGTGCCAGCAGTTTCTGGGGGCTCTATAATTCACCCCTCCACTTT,CASSFWGLYNSPLHF
.,.,TRBJ2-7,TRBV6-1,TGTGCCAGGGGCAAACAGGCTTACGAGCAGTACTTC,CARGKQAYEQYF
few,TRBD2,TRBJ2-1,TRBV19,TGTGCCAGTAGTAGCGGGGGTCCTTTTAATGAGCAGTTCTTC,CASSSGGPFNEQFF
.,.,TRBJ2-7,TRBV7-6,TGTGCCAGCAGCCCAGAGTCGGGGTCCCACGAGCAGTACTTC,CASSPESGSHEQYF
.,.,TRBJ2-3,TRBV13,TGTGCCAGCAGCTCCTACTTGCACCGCACAGATACGCAGTATTTT,CASSSYLHRTDTQYF
.,.,TRBJ1-6,TRBV9,TGTGCCAGCAGCGTAGGCGGACAGAAAAATTCACCCCTCCACTTT,CASSVGGQKNSPLHF
.,.,TRBJ2-7,TRBV19,TGTGCCAGTAGTATAGGCGTCGGGTTGTTCTACGAGCAGTACTTC,CASSIGVGLFYEQYF
.,TRBD2,TRBJ2-1,TRBV4-3,TGCGCCAGCAGCCCGGGGGGTGAGCAGTTCTTC,CASSPGGEQFF
.,TRBD2,TRBJ2-7,TRBV10-1,TGCGCCAGCTCGTCTAAATGTAGCGGGACAATCTACGAGCAGTACTTC,CASSSKCSGTIYEQYF
.,TRBD1,TRBJ2-2,TRBV5-4,TGTGCCAGCAGTTACCGGGACAGGGAGAACACCGGGGAGCTGTTTTTT,CASSYRDRENTGELFF
.,TRBD1,TRBJ1-1,TRBV2,TGTGCCAGCAGACTCCGGACAGGGGTCACTGAAGCTTTCTTT,CASRLRTGVTEAFF
.,TRBD1,TRBJ1-3,TRBV7-2,TGTGCCAGCAGCCCGGTCCCGGACAGGAGGAGAAACACCATATATTTT,CASSPVPDRRRNTIYF
.,.,TRBJ2-1,TRBV29-1,TGCAGCGTTGAAGCCCCGAGGTTCGCCTACAATGAGCAGTTCTTC,CSVEAPRFAYNEQFF
.,.,TRBJ2-3,TRBV4-1,TGCGCCAGCAGCATCCGCGCGATTTGGCGGTGGATAGGAGATACGCAGTATTTT,CASSIRAIWRWIGDTQYF
.,.,TRBJ1-6,TRBV10-1,TGCGCCAGCAGTTCGGGCGGCAGGGATTCACCCCTCCACTTT,CASSSGGRDSPLHF
.,TRBD1,TRBJ2-7,TRBV4-3,TGCGCCAGCAGCCAAGGGACAGGGACCTACGAGCAGTACTTC,CASSQGTGTYEQYF
.,.,TRBJ1-4,TRBV19,TGTGCCAGTAGTATAGATGGCCTTTACGAAAAACTGTTTTTT,CASSIDGLYEKLFF
.,TRBD1,TRBJ1-6,TRBV9,TGTGCCAGCAGCGTGAACAGGGGGAATTCACCCCTCCACTTT,CASSVNRGNSPLHF
.,TRBD1,TRBJ2-5,TRBV4-3,TGCGCCAGCAGCCAAGGGACAGGTCGCAGTTCGAGAGAGACCCAGTACTTC,CASSQGTGRSSRETQYF
.,.,TRBJ2-1,TRBV27,TGTGCCAGCACCATCCAGGGGAGAACCTACAATGAGCAGTTCTTC,CASTIQGRTYNEQFF
.,.,TRBJ2-2,TRBV27,TGTGCCAGTTGGGGGGCCGGGGAGCTGTTTTTT,CASWGAGELFF
once,TRBD2,TRBJ2-5,TRBV5-1,TGCGCCAGCAGCTCCTGGGTAGCGGGGGACCAGTACTTC,CASSSWVAGDQYF
.,.,TRBJ1-1,TRBV4-2,TGTGCCAGCAGCCAGGGGTTGACAGGTGAAGCTTTCTTT,CASSQGLTGEAFF
.,.,TRBJ1-2,TRBV13,TGTGCCAGCAGCTTAGGGGTCGGGGGGACGAGAAATGGCTACACCTTC,CASSLGVGGTRNGYTF
.,.,TRBJ1-4,TRBV9,TGTGCCAGCAGCGTAGGGGGAGGGCTAGCAACTAATGAAAAACTGTTTTTT,CASSVGGGLATNEKLFF
.,.,TRBJ1-1,TRBV19,TGTGCCAGTAGTATCCTGGCCGGGGGAGGTGAAGCTTTCTTT,CASSILAGGGEAFF
once,TRBD2,TRBJ2-1,TRBV9,TGTGCCAGCAGCGTAGTAGCGGGGGGCAACAATGAGCAGTTCTTC,CASSVVAGGNNEQFF
.,TRBD2,TRBJ2-1,TRBV27,TGTGCCAGCAGTTTCAGCGGGGGGGCCTACAATGAGCAGTTCTTC,CASSFSGGAYNEQFF
.,.,TRBJ2-2,TRBV4-3,TGCGCCAGCAGCCACTTCAACAGGGAGAACACCGGGGAGCTGTTTTTT,CASSHFNRENTGELFF
.,.,TRBJ2-4,TRBV5-1,TGCGCCAGCAGCTCCGGACTGACATTAGCCAAAAACATTCAGTACTTC,CASSSGLTLAKNIQYF
.,TRBD2,TRBJ2-1,TRBV13,TGTGCCAGCAACCAGGGTCCTAGCGGTCGTGTTGACGGCGAGCAGTTCTTC,CASNQGPSGRVDGEQFF
.,TRBD2,TRBJ2-3,TRBV27,TGTGCCAGCAGTTTATGGCGGGGGGATACGCAGTATTTT,CASSLWRGDTQYF
.,.,TRBJ2-3,TRBV19,TGTGCCAGTGATATCGGGAGCGGCACAGATACGCAGTATTTT,CASDIGSGTDTQYF
.,TRBD1,TRBJ2-7,TRBV29-1,TGCAGCGTGACAGGGGGCTTATCCTACGAGCAGTACTTC,CSVTGGLSYEQYF
.,TRBD2,TRBJ2-3,TRBV11-2,TGTGCCAGCGAGCGACAGCGGGGGGTGTGGGATACGCAGTATTTT,CASERQRGVWDTQYF
.,.,TRBJ2-5,TRBV7-3,TGTGCCAGCAGCCCCGGGTTTAGCGCACGAGAGACCCAGTACTTC,CASSPGFSARETQYF